The 25 T cell receptor beta chains below come from one sample, sequenced in a study of beta chain features in type 1 diabetes. Every bit of the isolated RNA underwent reverse transcription, so sequencing read expressed TCRB transcripts. Sequencing used immunoSEQ multiplex PCR; TCRdb keeps in-frame clones, though not all of them. The sample has under 900,000 clones, 17% seen once. Sequencing input: naive CD4+ T cells from blood. These receptors all stem from a woman aged 18-30 years in good health.

The chain uses TRBV27 and TRBJ2-7; the D call may be TRBD1 or TRBD2 (5 bases each). Germline V lookup: CDR1 MNHEY, CDR2 SMNVEV (reference sequence). CDR3 size: 13 residues. Trimming left V 5 bases short and J 3 bases short, with 11 bases between. The CDR3 protein is CASSPEGYYEQYF. DNA of the CDR3: TGTGCCAGCAGTCCAGAGGGGTACTACGAGCAGTACTTC.

The J gene is TRBJ2-1, the V gene TRBV9; D uncertain. The CDR3 sequence is 16 residues long. Germline-derived CDR1 and CDR2 are SGDLS and YYNGEE. V was shortened by 4 bases and J by 7 bases, with 21 bases between the two germline ends. CDR3 protein: CASSPFGLTLGNEQFF. The CDR3 region has the DNA TGTGCCAGCAGCCCATTTGGTCTTACCTTGGGAAATGAGCAGTTCTTC.

This rearrangement joins TRBV9 to TRBJ2-1, with 14 bases aligning to TRBD2. Germline CDR1 and CDR2: SGDLS and YYNGEE. The V and J ends lost 0 bases and 1 base, in that order; junction bases with no gene match: 9. The CDR3 contains 20 residues. In nucleotides, the CDR3 is TGTGCCAGCAGCGTAGGACCCGGGACTAGCGGGAGTAAGTCCTACAATGAGCAGTTCTTC. This codes for CASSVGPGTSGSKSYNEQFF.

This clone showed up just a few times. The rearrangement links TRBV6-5 to TRBJ1-5; D remains unclear. The CDR3 totals 13 residues. The V and J ends lost 7 bases and 2 bases respectively, with 9 bases between them. The germline V gene encodes CDR1 MNHEY and CDR2 SVGAGI. CDR3 coding DNA: TGTGCCAGCATGAGTGTGGGCAATCAGCCCCAGCATTTT. Its translation: CASMSVGNQPQHF.

The rearrangement links TRBV6-1 to TRBJ2-7; 7 bases align to TRBD2. Germline V lookup: CDR1 MNHNS, CDR2 SASEGT. Unmatched junction bases numbered 12, after V lost 4 bases and J lost 6 bases. This CDR3 contains 15 residues. Written as DNA, the CDR3 is TGTGCCAGCAGTGCCGGGGGGAGCCTTCCTCTCGAGCAGTACTTC. The encoded protein is CASSAGGSLPLEQYF.

The chain links TRBV28 to TRBJ2-1; 7 nucleotides align to TRBD1. The germline gives CDR1 MDHEN, CDR2 SYDVKM. The CDR3 runs 15 residues. V lost 5 bases and J lost 4; bases outside the gene matches: 8. CDR3 nucleotide sequence: TGTGCCAGCAGTCTGACAGGGCGCCTATACAATGAGCAGTTCTTC. Its translation: CASSLTGRLYNEQFF.

This clone has more than one count but fewer than ten. The chain employs TRBV4-2 and TRBJ1-5; D unresolved. Trimming took 0 bases from V and 5 from J, leaving 5 bases between them. CDR3 size: 13 residues. Per germline, CDR1 LGHNA and CDR2 YNFKEQ. DNA of the CDR3: TGTGCCAGCAGCCAAGATTGGCATCAGCCCCAGCATTTT. This encodes CASSQDWHQPQHF.

As for this clone: This specimen includes other DNA sequences encoding the same CDR3. The V gene is TRBV20-1, the J gene TRBJ2-5; unclear D gene. The length of the CDR3 is 9 residues. Germline lookup yields CDR1 DFQATT and CDR2 SNEGSKA (reference sequence). Trimming removed 7 bases at V and 3 bases at J, with 3 bases between. The CDR3 sequence: CSVKETQYF. In DNA, the CDR3 is TGCAGTGTTAAAGAGACCCAGTACTTC.

With regard to this clone: At the DNA level, this CDR3 is encoded by other sequences in the same sample as well. This chain links TRBV18 with TRBJ2-4; D uncertain. CDR1 KGHSH and CDR2 LQKENI come from the germline V gene. The CDR3 extends over 15 amino acids. The ends were cut back, 0 bases at V and 0 bases at J, with 6 bases in the middle. CDR3 sequence (DNA): TGTGCCAGCTCACCACCTAGTCTAGCCAAAAACATTCAGTACTTC. It specifies CASSPPSLAKNIQYF.

This clone appeared a few times. The gene calls are TRBV10-3 and TRBJ2-7; 9 nucleotides align to TRBD2. CDR3 length: 15 residues. J gave up 5 bases and V 0 bases, and 5 bases lay outside the gene matches. The germline V gene has CDR1 ENHRY and CDR2 SYGVKD. CDR3 amino acids: CAISESRREGHEQYF. CDR3 sequence (DNA): TGTGCCATCAGTGAGTCAAGGCGGGAGGGCCACGAGCAGTACTTC.

The J gene is TRBJ2-3, the V gene TRBV7-2; the match to TRBD2 covers 12 bases. J was trimmed by 6 bases and V by 2 bases; bases with no gene match: 6. The CDR3 loop spans 16 amino acids. CDR1 SGHTA and CDR2 FQGNSA come from the germline V gene. CDR3 sequence (DNA): TGTGCCAGCAGCTTAAGTTCTAGCGGGAGGGCCGATACGCAGTATTTT. The encoded protein is CASSLSSSGRADTQYF.

The chain couples TRBV29-1 to TRBJ2-2; no definite D call. The CDR3 is made up of 14 amino acids. CDR1 is SQVTM, CDR2 ANQGSEA, per germline. Trimming pared 7 bases from V and 2 bases from J, leaving 14 bases between. Here the CDR3 reads CSGIKDGNTGELFF. CDR3 in DNA: TGCAGCGGTATCAAGGACGGTAACACCGGGGAGCTGTTTTTT.

This clone was seen only a few times. This chain joins TRBV5-6 and TRBJ2-1; D remains ambiguous. CDR1 is SGHDT and CDR2 is YYEEEE in the germline V gene. The CDR3 covers 16 residues. V lost 2 bases and J lost 0, with 12 bases in between. The DNA of the CDR3 is TGTGCCAGCAGCTTATCGGCGTCGAGCTCCTACAATGAGCAGTTCTTC. It codes for CASSLSASSSYNEQFF.

The V call is TRBV18, the J call TRBJ2-3, with D unresolved. CDR1 and CDR2 (germline): KGHSH, LQKENI. The CDR3 has 13 amino acids. The germline V and J ends were trimmed by 3 bases and 4 bases, with 8 bases remaining between them. DNA of the CDR3: TGTGCCAGCTCACCCTCGAAAGCAGATACGCAGTATTTT. Its translation: CASSPSKADTQYF.

J is TRBJ2-7 and V is TRBV7-8; no reliable D call. The CDR3 covers 15 residues. Looked up from germline, CDR1 is SGHVS and CDR2 is FQNEAQ. V was clipped by 4 bases and J by 1 base, with 14 bases between them. This chain's CDR3 is CASSSRRSDSYEQYF. DNA for the CDR3: TGTGCCAGCAGCTCCCGAAGATCTGATTCCTACGAGCAGTACTTC.

This clone showed up just a few times. This chain uses TRBV18 with TRBJ2-1; tentatively, D is TRBD1 or TRBD2 (5 bases each). This CDR3 is built from 15 residues. Trimming took 3 bases from V and 3 from J, leaving 12 bases between them. Germline assignment: CDR1 KGHSH and CDR2 LQKENI. The CDR3, as DNA: TGTGCCAGCTCACCCGAGGGAAGGGGCTACAATGAGCAGTTCTTC. It specifies CASSPEGRGYNEQFF.

This clone turned up a few times. This chain links TRBV4-3 with TRBJ2-1, with 7 bases fitting TRBD1. Germline CDR1 LGHNA, CDR2 YSLEER. Germline trimming cut 2 bases from V and 4 bases from J; bases unmatched to any gene: 8. The CDR3 spans 16 residues. The CDR3 spells CASSQRTGTLYNEQFF. The CDR3 DNA is TGCGCCAGCAGCCAAAGGACAGGAACCCTGTACAATGAGCAGTTCTTC.

CDR3 nucleotides: TGTGCCAGCAGCTTTGGGTTACTTTCAGGACTAGCGGGCGCGACCGGGGAGCTGTTTTTT. This gives the protein CASSFGLLSGLAGATGELFF. This rearrangement joins TRBV7-8 to TRBJ2-2; 11 nucleotides match TRBD2. The germline gives CDR1 SGHVS, CDR2 FQNEAQ. The CDR3 sequence is 20 residues long. V shed 3 bases and J 5 bases; nucleotides not matched to a gene: 17.

This clone has a handful of counts. The CDR3, as DNA: TGCGCCAGCAGCTTGGGGGCTAGCGCCTTTAGCGGAAAGTTCTTC. Translating gives CASSLGASAFSGKFF. The rearrangement joins TRBV5-1 to TRBJ2-1; D perhaps matches TRBD2 (6 bases). The CDR3 totals 15 residues. Trimming removed 0 bases from V and 14 bases from J, with 21 bases in between. Germline-derived CDR1 and CDR2 are SGHRS and YFSETQ.

This rearrangement joins TRBV18 to TRBJ1-1; no reliable D call. The germline gives CDR1 KGHSH, CDR2 LQKENI. V shed 8 bases and J shed 4 bases, with 17 bases lying between them. CDR3 length: 14 residues. The CDR3 DNA sequence: TGTGCCAGCCGAACAGCAGGACCCAGCACTGAAGCTTTCTTT. This translates into CASRTAGPSTEAFF.

The chain combines TRBV7-8 with TRBJ2-2; 7 bases are a match to TRBD1. The CDR3 totals 16 residues. Trimming took 4 bases from V and 0 from J; bases not matched to a gene: 5. Germline CDR1 and CDR2: SGHVS and FQNEAQ. The CDR3 DNA reads as TGTGCCAGCAGCTCTAGACAGGGTACGAACACCGGGGAGCTGTTTTTT. Its translation: CASSSRQGTNTGELFF. The whole variable domain, filled in from reference TRBV7-8 and TRBJ2-2, reads GAGVSQSPRYKVAKRGQDVALRCDPISGHVSLFWYQQALGQGPEFLTYFQNEAQLDKSGLPSDRFFAERPEGSVSTLKIQRTQQEDSAVYLCASSSRQGTNTGELFFGEGSRLTVL.

The rearrangement links TRBV7-8 to TRBJ2-1, with 12 bases aligning to TRBD2. Germline CDR1 reads SGHVS; CDR2 reads FQNEAQ. The CDR3 consists of 18 residues. V lost 4 bases and J lost 3; bases outside the gene matches: 10. The CDR3 region is CASSSRLAGVKSYNEQFF. The CDR3 DNA reads TGTGCCAGCAGCTCCCGACTAGCGGGAGTAAAGAGCTACAATGAGCAGTTCTTC.

The CDR3 here is CAIIASRTGELFF. DNA for the CDR3: TGTGCCATCATCGCTAGCCGGACCGGGGAGCTGTTTTTT. The chain recombines TRBV10-3 with TRBJ2-2, with a possible D match to TRBD2 (5 bases). This CDR3 spans 13 amino acids. Deletions cut 7 bases from V and 5 bases from J, with 11 bases between. Germline assignment: CDR1 ENHRY and CDR2 SYGVKD.

The chain uses TRBV7-6 and TRBJ2-1; D tentatively reads TRBD1 or TRBD2 (5 bases each). The germline V and J ends were trimmed by 5 bases and 6 bases, with 17 bases remaining between them. This CDR3 is 15 amino acids long. The germline CDR1 and CDR2 sequences are SGHVS and FNYEAQ. The CDR3 nucleotides read TGTGCCAGCAGCCGGGGACGGAAGGGCTCCAATGAGCAGTTCTTC. Translation gives CASSRGRKGSNEQFF.

The J gene is TRBJ2-3, the V gene TRBV7-9; D is perhaps TRBD1 or TRBD2 (5 bases each). This CDR3 has 15 amino acids. Germline loops: CDR1 SEHNR, CDR2 FQNEAQ (reference sequence). V shed 5 bases and J shed 2 bases, with 14 bases lying between them. The CDR3 coding sequence is TGTGCCAGCAGCCTCGGGACCAAAAACACAGATACGCAGTATTTT. Residues: CASSLGTKNTDTQYF.